The entry that follows covers one TCR beta chain sequence. Per the original methods: The authors estimated nucleated cell counts from reference gene primer amplification. Clones were read by immunoSEQ multiplex PCR, and TCRdb kept only the in-frame ones, dropping some. Clone size and V and J calls were adopted from that table, with D and trimming inferred from the DNA. The sample yields hundreds of thousands of clones, more than 70% seen once. The data stem from a study of blood T cell repertoires in COVID-19. Study-level information: Samples representing acute and convalescent COVID-19 were sourced from the United States, Italy and Spain.

All enrollees were roughly 18 to 89 years old and from roughly 26 US areas. In assigning cohorts, the study relied on participant-reported clinical history. This sequence originates from a woman aged 55-70 years in a cohort exposed to, infected with or recovered from COVID-19 (not recorded which). The source material was PBMCs or T cells enriched from blood (not recorded which).

The CDR3 loop reads CASSPTSLTDTQYF. CDR3 in DNA: TGTGCCAGCTCACCAACTAGCCTCACAGATACGCAGTATTTT. V usage is TRBV18 and J usage is TRBJ2-3; D possibly corresponds to TRBD2 (6 bases). V shed 2 bases and J shed 2 bases, with 8 bases lying between them. Germline V gene lookup returns CDR1 KGHSH and CDR2 LQKENI. This CDR3 contains 14 residues.